A single sample is the source of the 27 T cell receptor beta chains below, sequenced in a study of cytomegalovirus exposure and HLA in healthy donors. The PCR was carried out with 60 Vbeta primers and 13 Jbeta primers. The table came from immunoSEQ multiplex PCR; TCRdb's copy has only in-frame clones and leaves some out. The sample lists 95,000 to 150,000 clones; around 66% were seen once. Sequenced: PBMCs. Source of these receptors: a young man in good health and CMV-seronegative.

The table lists this clone with a few counts. V and J are TRBV6-1 and TRBJ2-5; D unresolved. The CDR3 consists of 14 residues. V shed 6 bases and J shed 1 base, with 12 bases lying between them. Per germline, CDR1 MNHNS and CDR2 SASEGT. In DNA, the CDR3 is TGTGCCAGCAGCCTTAGACACCGCCAAGAGACCCAGTACTTC. It encodes CASSLRHRQETQYF.

This clone was counted between two and nine times. The V gene is TRBV20-1, the J gene TRBJ1-1, with D possibly matching TRBD1 (5 bases). The CDR3 length is 11 residues. Germline-derived CDR1 and CDR2 are DFQATT and SNEGSKA (reference sequence). With 4 bases removed from V and 5 bases from J, the gap between germline ends came to 8 bases. The CDR3 loop reads CSATRGTEAFF. CDR3 nucleotide sequence: TGCAGTGCTACCCGGGGGACTGAAGCTTTCTTT.

This clone was detected a few times. The rearrangement uses TRBV5-4 and TRBJ2-7, with TRBD2 matching over 11 bases. CDR3 length equals 16 residues. Germline values: CDR1 SGHNT, CDR2 YYREEE (reference sequence). The V and J ends lost 4 bases and 0 bases, in that order; junction bases with no gene match: 6. The CDR3 region is CASSAKTSGNSYEQYF. DNA for the CDR3: TGTGCCAGCAGCGCTAAGACTAGCGGGAACTCCTACGAGCAGTACTTC.

This chain uses TRBV19 with TRBJ2-4, with a tentative D call TRBD1 (6 bases). The CDR3 consists of 18 residues. The germline CDR1 and CDR2 sequences are LNHDA and SQIVND (reference sequence). V lost 5 bases to trimming and J lost 0 bases, with 20 bases between them. In DNA, the CDR3 is TGTGCCAGTAGTGCCGAGACAGGTGCCGCATTAGCCAAAAACATTCAGTACTTC. As protein: CASSAETGAALAKNIQYF.

The chain employs TRBV27 and TRBJ2-7; 13 positions match TRBD2. The CDR3 runs 16 residues. Trimming took 6 bases from V and 5 from J; bases not matched to a gene: 10. Germline assignment: CDR1 MNHEY and CDR2 SMNVEV (reference sequence). Written as DNA, the CDR3 is TGTGCCAGCAGCAAGGGGCCACTAGCGGGAGGGGACGAGCAGTACTTC. Residues: CASSKGPLAGGDEQYF.

The CDR3 reads CAWIGDRNKNEQYF. As DNA, the CDR3 is TGTGCCTGGATAGGGGACAGAAATAAGAACGAGCAGTACTTC. The chain joins TRBV30 to TRBJ2-7, with 7 bases fitting TRBD1. Germline-derived CDR1 and CDR2 are GTSNPN and SVGIG (reference sequence). Losses at the gene ends were 4 bases for V and 5 bases for J; bases not matched to a gene: 11. The CDR3 loop spans 14 amino acids.

J is TRBJ2-1 and V is TRBV9; 7 positions agree with TRBD1. Germline CDR1 SGDLS, CDR2 YYNGEE. V shed 4 bases, J shed 5 bases, and the junction held 15 bases outside the gene matches. This CDR3 is built from 17 residues. This chain's CDR3 is CASSTKRHGTVHNEQFF. As DNA, the CDR3 is TGTGCCAGCAGCACAAAGAGGCACGGGACAGTTCACAATGAGCAGTTCTTC.

V and J are TRBV5-1 and TRBJ1-4; the match to TRBD1 covers 7 bases. This CDR3 has 16 residues. Germline V gives CDR1 SGHRS, CDR2 YFSETQ. With V trimmed by 0 bases and J by 10 bases, 12 bases remained unmatched. CDR3 nucleotides: TGCGCCAGCAGCTTGGGTGAACAGGGGTCTATTCGAAAACTGTTTTTT. Translation gives CASSLGEQGSIRKLFF. Variable domain in full (rest from reference TRBV5-1 and TRBJ1-4): KAGVTQTPRYLIKTRGQQVTLSCSPISGHRSVSWYQQTPGQGLQFLFEYFSETQRNKGNFPGRFSGRQFSNSRSEMNVSTLELGDSALYLCASSLGEQGSIRKLFFGSGTQLSVL.

The chain carries TRBV30 and TRBJ2-3, with D possibly matching TRBD2 (6 bases). Germline lookup yields CDR1 GTSNPN and CDR2 SVGIG (reference sequence). CDR3 size: 13 residues. CDR3 nucleotides: TGTGCTTCTATACCGGGGGTTGGAGATACGCAGTATTTT. Protein product: CASIPGVGDTQYF.

This clone was picked up a small number of times. The genes are TRBV9 and TRBJ2-5; TRBD1 might be the D (5 bases). This CDR3 contains 14 residues. Trimming pared 2 bases from V and 2 bases from J, leaving 10 bases between. Germline V gene data show CDR1 as SGDLS and CDR2 as YYNGEE. The chain's CDR3 is CASSVGHNQETQYF. In DNA, the CDR3 is TGTGCCAGCAGCGTCGGACATAATCAAGAGACCCAGTACTTC.

This clone appeared a few times. The rearrangement uses TRBV10-3 and TRBJ1-1, with 9 bases identical to TRBD1. Germline V CDR1 and CDR2: ENHRY, SYGVKD. V trimming: 6 bases; J trimming: 4 bases; junction bases outside the gene matches: 6. The CDR3 totals 14 residues. This CDR3 is CAISGTGLATEAFF. The CDR3 bases are TGTGCCATCAGCGGGACAGGGTTGGCCACTGAAGCTTTCTTT.

This chain joins TRBV7-8 and TRBJ1-1; TRBD1 might be the D (6 bases). This CDR3 has 16 residues. CDR1 and CDR2 from the germline V gene are SGHVS and FQNEAQ. V was pared by 5 bases and J by 1 base, with 17 bases between. CDR3 residues: CASSAEKGVANTEAFF. CDR3 DNA sequence: TGTGCCAGCAGCGCTGAGAAGGGGGTTGCGAACACTGAAGCTTTCTTT.

The chain uses TRBV5-1 and TRBJ2-5, with D tentatively TRBD2 (5 bases). V was shortened by 0 bases and J by 1 base, with 7 bases between the two germline ends. Per germline, CDR1 SGHRS and CDR2 YFSETQ. The CDR3 runs 14 residues. CDR3: CASSLVGSQETQYF. In DNA form, the CDR3 reads TGCGCCAGCAGCTTGGTTGGGAGCCAAGAGACCCAGTACTTC.

This clone was detected a few times. The genes are TRBV19 and TRBJ2-7, with D maybe TRBD2 (5 bases). Trimming cost V 3 bases and J 5 bases, with 14 bases left between them. Germline loops: CDR1 LNHDA, CDR2 SQIVND (reference sequence). The CDR3 is made up of 14 amino acids. The DNA of the CDR3 is TGTGCCAGTAGTATTGTTCCGGAGGTCAACGAGCAGTACTTC. Amino acid sequence: CASSIVPEVNEQYF.

Here the CDR3 reads CASSLVSLYEQYF. The CDR3, as DNA: TGTGCCAGCAGCTTGGTGTCGTTGTACGAGCAGTACTTC. This sequence joins TRBV5-6 and TRBJ2-7; D not resolved. The CDR3 spans 13 residues. CDR1 is SGHDT, CDR2 YYEEEE, per germline. V was pared by 0 bases and J by 4 bases, with 8 bases between.

The chain combines TRBV9 with TRBJ1-4, with D perhaps matching TRBD1 (6 bases). In germline, CDR1 is SGDLS, CDR2 YYNGEE. The CDR3 consists of 15 residues. Trimming took off 4 bases at V and 3 bases at J, with 13 bases between the two ends. The CDR3 is CASSSQGLANEKLFF. CDR3 sequence (DNA): TGTGCCAGCAGCTCACAGGGTTTGGCTAATGAAAAACTGTTTTTT. The full variable domain, in which reference TRBV9 and TRBJ1-4 provide the parts outside the CDR3, is DSGVTQTPKHLITATGQRVTLRCSPRSGDLSVYWYQQSLDQGLQFLIQYYNGEERAKGNILERFSAQQFPDLHSELNLSSLELGDSALYFCASSSQGLANEKLFFGSGTQLSVL.

V and J are TRBV6-1 and TRBJ2-7; TRBD2 matches 7 bases. V was clipped by 8 bases and J by 1 base; unmatched bases: 11. CDR1 and CDR2 from the germline V gene are MNHNS and SASEGT. The CDR3 runs to 15 residues. CDR3 sequence reads: CASGVTGGLSYEQYF. CDR3 DNA sequence: TGTGCCAGCGGGGTTACGGGGGGACTATCCTACGAGCAGTACTTC.

The chain joins TRBV9 to TRBJ2-2, with D maybe TRBD1 (6 bases). CDR1 and CDR2 from the germline V gene are SGDLS and YYNGEE. V was shortened by 3 bases and J by 6 bases, with 18 bases between the two germline ends. The CDR3 totals 16 residues. The CDR3: CASSGTGTLLSGELFF. CDR3 nucleotide sequence: TGTGCCAGCAGCGGGACCGGGACACTGTTATCCGGGGAGCTGTTTTTT.

Notes on this clone: One end of the junction does not line up with germline, which may come from a read error. The V call is TRBV5-8, the J call TRBJ2-1, with 10 bases matching TRBD2. The CDR3 extends over 13 amino acids. CDR1 and CDR2 (germline): SGHTS, YDEGEE. CDR3 coding DNA: TGTGCCAGCAGCGCGCAATCTAGCGGGAGTATGGTCTTC. Translation: CASSAQSSGSMVF.

The rearrangement joins TRBV6-1 to TRBJ1-2; D possibly corresponds to TRBD1 (5 bases). Germline V CDR1 and CDR2: MNHNS, SASEGT. Trimming took 6 bases from V and 7 from J, leaving 15 bases between them. This CDR3 spans 13 amino acids. The CDR3 here is CASRLRGGIGYTF. The CDR3 DNA sequence: TGTGCCAGCAGGTTGAGGGGAGGGATTGGCTACACCTTC.

The gene calls are TRBV7-9 and TRBJ2-5; D gene uncertain. Per the germline V gene, CDR1 is SEHNR and CDR2 is FQNEAQ (reference sequence). Trimming took 4 bases from V and 4 from J, leaving 13 bases between them. The CDR3 is made up of 14 amino acids. The CDR3 is CASSSKGVRETQYF. The CDR3 bases are TGTGCCAGCAGCTCGAAAGGAGTGCGAGAGACCCAGTACTTC.

The chain recombines TRBV27 with TRBJ2-5; 12 bases match TRBD2. V was pared by 4 bases and J by 4 bases, with 10 bases of the junction left unmatched. Per germline, CDR1 MNHEY and CDR2 SMNVEV (reference sequence). This CDR3 has 17 residues. The CDR3 DNA is TGTGCCAGCAGTTCCTGGACTAGCGGGACCGCCACAGAGACCCAGTACTTC. It yields the protein CASSSWTSGTATETQYF.

The rearrangement joins TRBV4-2 to TRBJ2-5; 9 bases fit TRBD2. Looked up from germline, CDR1 is LGHNA and CDR2 is YNFKEQ. The CDR3 loop spans 18 amino acids. Trimming at V came to 4 bases and at J to 8 bases, leaving 20 bases not matched to a gene. The CDR3 sequence: CASSPEPPSGVRVSTQYF. CDR3 nucleotide sequence: TGTGCCAGCAGCCCAGAACCCCCTAGCGGGGTTAGGGTCTCCACCCAGTACTTC.

The V and J genes are TRBV6-6 and TRBJ1-2, with D possibly matching TRBD1 (6 bases). CDR1 is MNHNY and CDR2 is SVGAGI in the germline V gene (reference sequence). This CDR3 is built from 16 residues. With 2 bases removed from V and 0 bases from J, the gap between germline ends came to 13 bases. CDR3 in DNA: TGTGCCAGCAGTTACGGGGACAACTGGGCTAACTATGGCTACACCTTC. It specifies CASSYGDNWANYGYTF.

The chain employs TRBV13 and TRBJ2-5; 10 bases match TRBD2. The J call may be incorrect, as the DNA end agrees better with TRBJ2-7. The CDR3 consists of 14 residues. The germline V gene encodes CDR1 PRHDT and CDR2 FYEKMQ (reference sequence). CDR3 bases: TGTGCCAGCAGCGATAGCGGGAGGTCCTACGAGCAGTACTTC. Its protein product is CASSDSGRSYEQYF.

CDR3 coding DNA: TGTGCCAGCAGCCAAGGGTCCGCTCAAACGGTAGCTTTCTTT. Protein product: CASSQGSAQTVAFF. The chain uses TRBV4-2 and TRBJ1-1, with D unresolved. Germline-derived CDR1 and CDR2 are LGHNA and YNFKEQ. The CDR3 consists of 14 residues. V lost 1 base and J 10 bases, leaving 16 bases between the germline ends.

This chain uses TRBV2 with TRBJ1-2, with TRBD1 as a possible D gene (6 bases). Germline-derived CDR1 and CDR2 are SNHLY and FYNNEI. V was pared by 3 bases and J by 4 bases, with 12 bases between. The CDR3 is 14 residues long. CDR3 sequence: CASSDRQAGYGYTF. The CDR3 DNA reads TGTGCCAGCAGTGACCGACAGGCTGGCTATGGCTACACCTTC.